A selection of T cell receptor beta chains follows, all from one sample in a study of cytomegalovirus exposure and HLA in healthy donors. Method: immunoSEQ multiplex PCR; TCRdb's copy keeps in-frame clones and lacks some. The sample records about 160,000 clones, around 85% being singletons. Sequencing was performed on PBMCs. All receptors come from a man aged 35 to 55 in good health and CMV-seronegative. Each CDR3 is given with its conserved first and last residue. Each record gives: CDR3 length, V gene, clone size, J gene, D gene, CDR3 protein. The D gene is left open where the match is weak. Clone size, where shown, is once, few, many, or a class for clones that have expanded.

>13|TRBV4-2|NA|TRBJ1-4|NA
CASSRGVDEKLFF
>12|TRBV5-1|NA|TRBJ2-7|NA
CASSRDLGEQYF
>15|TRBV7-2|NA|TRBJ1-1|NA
CASSIGPDRNTEAFF
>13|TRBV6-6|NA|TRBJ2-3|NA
CATQIWNGNTQYF
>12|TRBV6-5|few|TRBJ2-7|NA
CASSPGNYEQYF
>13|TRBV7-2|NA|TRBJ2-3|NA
CASSRQGTDTQYF
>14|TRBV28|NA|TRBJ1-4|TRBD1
CASSKLTGYEKLFF
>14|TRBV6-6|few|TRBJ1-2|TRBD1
CASSVQGKNGGYTF
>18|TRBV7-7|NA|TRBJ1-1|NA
CAVRGVLEGAWMNTEAFF
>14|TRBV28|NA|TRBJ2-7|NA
CASSPGYRGAEQYF